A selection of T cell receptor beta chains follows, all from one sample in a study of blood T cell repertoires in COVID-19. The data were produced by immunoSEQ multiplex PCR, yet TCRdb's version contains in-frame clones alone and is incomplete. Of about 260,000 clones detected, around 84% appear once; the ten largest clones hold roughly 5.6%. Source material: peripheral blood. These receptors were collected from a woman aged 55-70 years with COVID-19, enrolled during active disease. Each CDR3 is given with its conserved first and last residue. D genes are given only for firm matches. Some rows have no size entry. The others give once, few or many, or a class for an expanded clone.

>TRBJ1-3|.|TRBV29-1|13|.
TGCAGCATTGATGGGGGGACTGGAAACACCATATATTTT
CSIDGGTGNTIYF
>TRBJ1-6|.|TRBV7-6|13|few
TGTGCCAGCCAGCAGGGGTATAATTCACCCCTCCACTTT
CASQQGYNSPLHF
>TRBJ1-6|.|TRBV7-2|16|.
TGTGCCAGCAGCTCTCCCACTACCCGCTATAATTCACCCCTCCACTTT
CASSSPTTRYNSPLHF
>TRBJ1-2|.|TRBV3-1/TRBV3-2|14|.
TGTGCCAGCAGCCAATTGGGAGCTAACTATGGCTACACCTTC
CASSQLGANYGYTF
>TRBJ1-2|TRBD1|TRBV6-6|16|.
TGTGCCAGCAGCAGGGACAGGCCCGAGGATGGTCATGGCTACACCTTC
CASSRDRPEDGHGYTF
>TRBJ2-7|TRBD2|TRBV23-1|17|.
TGCGCCAGCAGTCAGGTCGCCGGGGAGGGTATCTCCTACGAGCAGTACTTC
CASSQVAGEGISYEQYF
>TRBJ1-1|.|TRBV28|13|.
TGTGCCAGCAGTTTGGGGGGGCTTAAGGAAGCTTTCTTT
CASSLGGLKEAFF
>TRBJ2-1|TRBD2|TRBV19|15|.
TGTGCCAGTAGGTTTAGCGGGAGGGCGGGGAATGAGCAGTTCTTC
CASRFSGRAGNEQFF
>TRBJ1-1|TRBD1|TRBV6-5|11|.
TGTGCCAGCAGCGCAGACAGGGAAACTTTCTTT
CASSADRETFF
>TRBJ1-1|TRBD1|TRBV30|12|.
TGTGCCTGGAGTCGGGACAGCAAGACGGCTTTCTTT
CAWSRDSKTAFF
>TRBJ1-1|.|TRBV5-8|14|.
TGTGCCAGCAGCTTTGCGGGCATGAACACTGAAGCTTTCTTT
CASSFAGMNTEAFF
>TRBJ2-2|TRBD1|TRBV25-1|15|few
TGTGCCAGCAGTCCCCGGACAGGAACCACCGGGGAGCTGTTTTTT
CASSPRTGTTGELFF
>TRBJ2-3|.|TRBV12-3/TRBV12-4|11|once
TGTGCCAGCAGTCTCCGGGATACGCAGTATTTT
CASSLRDTQYF
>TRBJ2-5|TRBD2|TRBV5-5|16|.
TGTGCCAGCAGCTCGGGACTAGCGGGACCTGGGGAGACCCAGTACTTC
CASSSGLAGPGETQYF
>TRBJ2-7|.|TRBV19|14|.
TGTGCCAGTAGTATAGACTGGCTCGGAGGGGAGCAGTACTTC
CASSIDWLGGEQYF
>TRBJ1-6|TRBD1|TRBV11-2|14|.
TGTGCCAGCAGTAAGGGGGCGAGGGGATCACCCCTCCACTTT
CASSKGARGSPLHF
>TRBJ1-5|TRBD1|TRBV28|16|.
TGTGCCAGCAGTTTAGGACAGGGAGGAAGCAATCAGCCCCAGCATTTT
CASSLGQGGSNQPQHF
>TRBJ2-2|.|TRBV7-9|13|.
TGTGCCAGCAGCTTGGGGGGAACCGGGGAGCTGTTTTTT
CASSLGGTGELFF
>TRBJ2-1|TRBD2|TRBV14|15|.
TGTGCCAGCAGCCAACTAGCGGGAGTTGATAATGAGCAGTTCTTC
CASSQLAGVDNEQFF
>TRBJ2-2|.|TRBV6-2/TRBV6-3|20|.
TGTGCCAGCAGCCCCACTAGCCCCCTTAATGTCGGGGCTACCACCGGGGAGCTGTTTTTT
CASSPTSPLNVGATTGELFF
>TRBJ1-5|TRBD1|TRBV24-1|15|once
TGTGCCACCAGTGATGGGGGGACAGGATGGCAGCCCCAGCATTTT
CATSDGGTGWQPQHF
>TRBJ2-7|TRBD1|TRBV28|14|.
TGTGCCAGCAGACCACAGGGGGCAACCTACGAGCAGTACTTC
CASRPQGATYEQYF
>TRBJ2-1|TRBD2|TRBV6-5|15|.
TGTGCCAGCAGTCGACTAGCGGGAGGGAACAATGAGCAGTTCTTC
CASSRLAGGNNEQFF
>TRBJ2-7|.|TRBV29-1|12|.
TGCAGCGTGGGTCGGGCAGGGTTCGAGCAGTACTTC
CSVGRAGFEQYF
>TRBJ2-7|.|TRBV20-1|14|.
TGCAGTGCTAGTCGACTGGAGAGCTCCTACGAGCAGTACTTC
CSASRLESSYEQYF
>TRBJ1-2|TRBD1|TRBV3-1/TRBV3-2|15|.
TGTGCCAGCAGCCAAGCGGGACAGCATAACTATGGCTACACCTTC
CASSQAGQHNYGYTF
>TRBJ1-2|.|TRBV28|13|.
TGTGCCAGCAGAGCAGGGCTGGGATATGGCTACACCTTC
CASRAGLGYGYTF
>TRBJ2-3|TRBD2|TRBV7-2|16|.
TGTGCCAGCAGCTTAGGGATAGCGGGAGGTACAGATACGCAGTATTTT
CASSLGIAGGTDTQYF
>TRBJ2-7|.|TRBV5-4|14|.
TGTGCCAGCAGCTTGACCGGGGTCCCCCCCGAGCAGTACTTC
CASSLTGVPPEQYF
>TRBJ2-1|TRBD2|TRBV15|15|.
TGTGCCACCAGCAGAGCCGGGACTAGCAGCAATGAGCAGTTCTTC
CATSRAGTSSNEQFF
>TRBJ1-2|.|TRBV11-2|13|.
TGTGCCAGCAGCCAGCGGACAGATTATGGCTACACCTTC
CASSQRTDYGYTF
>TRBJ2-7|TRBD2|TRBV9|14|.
TGTGCCAGCAGCGTAGTTGGGGGGGACTACGAGCAGTACTTC
CASSVVGGDYEQYF
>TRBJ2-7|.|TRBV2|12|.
TGTGCCAGCAGTGGCGGTTCCTACGAGCAGTACTTC
CASSGGSYEQYF
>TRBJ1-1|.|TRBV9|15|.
TGTGCCAGCAGCGTAGACGGCAGGAAGAACACTGAAGCTTTCTTT
CASSVDGRKNTEAFF
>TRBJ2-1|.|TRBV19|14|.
TGTGCCAGTAGCGGGCGGGGAGCCTACAATGAGCAGTTCTTC
CASSGRGAYNEQFF
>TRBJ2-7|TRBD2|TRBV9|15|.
TGTGCCAGCAGCGTAGCTGGGACTACCACCTACGAGCAGTACTTC
CASSVAGTTTYEQYF
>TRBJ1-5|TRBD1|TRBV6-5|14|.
TGTGCCAGCAGCCGGGACAGGGGGCTACAGCCCCAGCATTTT
CASSRDRGLQPQHF
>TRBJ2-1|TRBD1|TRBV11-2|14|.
TGTGCCAGCAGCTTAGCGGTGGACAGGGATGAGCAGTTCTTC
CASSLAVDRDEQFF
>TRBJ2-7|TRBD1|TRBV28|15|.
TGTGCCAGCAGACCAACAGGGGGCCCTTTCTACGAGCAGTACTTC
CASRPTGGPFYEQYF
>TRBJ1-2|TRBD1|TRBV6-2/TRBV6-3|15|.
TGTGCCAGCAGCTATCAACCCGGGACAGCTAGTGGCTACACCTTC
CASSYQPGTASGYTF
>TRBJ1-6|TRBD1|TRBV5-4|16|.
TGTGCCAGCAGCCCTCCCCAGGGCCAGGGGGCTTCACCCCTCCACTTT
CASSPPQGQGASPLHF
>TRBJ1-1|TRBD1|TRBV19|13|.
TGTGCCACTCAGGGGGCGACTCGGACTGAAGCTTTCTTT
CATQGATRTEAFF
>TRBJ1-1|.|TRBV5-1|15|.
TGCGCCAGCAGCCCATATACGGTCTCTACCGCTGAAGCTTTCTTT
CASSPYTVSTAEAFF
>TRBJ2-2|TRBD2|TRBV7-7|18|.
TGTGCCAGCAGCCAGGTGGCGGGAGGGCCAAGTAACACCGGGGAGCTGTTTTTT
CASSQVAGGPSNTGELFF
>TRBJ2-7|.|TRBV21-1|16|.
TGTGCCAGCAGCGCCCCCGACAGACACCTCCCCTACGAGCAGTACTTC
CASSAPDRHLPYEQYF
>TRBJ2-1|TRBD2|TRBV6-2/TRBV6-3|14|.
TGTGCCAGCAGTCTGCCGGGACTAGCGGTCGAGCAGTTCTTC
CASSLPGLAVEQFF
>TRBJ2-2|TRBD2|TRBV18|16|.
TGTGCCAGCTCACCATTCTCTAGCGGGAACACCGGGGAGCTGTTTTTT
CASSPFSSGNTGELFF
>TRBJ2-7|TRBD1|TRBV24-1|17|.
TGTGCCACCAGTGATTTAACCGGGACAGGGTCTCTCAACGAGCAGTACTTC
CATSDLTGTGSLNEQYF
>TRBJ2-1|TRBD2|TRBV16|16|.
TGTGCCAGCAGACCGACTACGGGGAAACTAGCGGATGAGCAGTTCTTC
CASRPTTGKLADEQFF
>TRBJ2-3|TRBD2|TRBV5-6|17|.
TGTGCCAGCAGCTTGGGGACTAGCGGGAGCATTGCAGATACGCAGTATTTT
CASSLGTSGSIADTQYF
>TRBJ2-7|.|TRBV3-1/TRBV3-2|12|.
TGTGCCAGCAGCCAAGATAAGGGGGAGCAGTACTTC
CASSQDKGEQYF
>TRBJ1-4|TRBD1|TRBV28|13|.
TGTGCCAGTCAAACAGGGGGTCGAGAAAAACTGTTTTTT
CASQTGGREKLFF
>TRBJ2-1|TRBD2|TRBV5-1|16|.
TGCGCCAGCAGTCCACGGAGCGGGAGGCCCTACAATGAGCAGTTCTTC
CASSPRSGRPYNEQFF